This is a list of T cell receptor beta chains from one sample in a study of response to subunit inactivated influenza vaccine. Each CDR3 protein is one row after TCRdb ran MiXCR on the RT-PCR reads. The sample has approximately 230,000 distinct CDR3 sequences, 9% to 15% seen once. The source was non-naive T cells sorted from PBMCs, collected around 14 days before vaccination. The origin of the receptors is a man between 50 and 59 years old who received an inactivated influenza vaccine. Both conserved end residues are part of each CDR3. The D gene is left open where the match is weak. Clone size appears in some rows only: once, few, many, or a class for an expanded clone.

j_gene | abundance | d_gene | v_gene | CDR3aa | CDR3nt
TRBJ1-4 | many | - | TRBV4-2 | CASSPSGGGQDFNEKLFF | TGTGCCAGCAGCCCCTCGGGGGGGGGTCAAGACTTCAATGAAAAACTGTTTTTT
TRBJ1-2 | many | - | TRBV30 | CAWSTPNYGYTF | TGTGCCTGGAGTACCCCCAACTATGGCTACACCTTC
TRBJ2-3 | many | TRBD2 | TRBV28 | CASSLSLAGVQTDTQYF | TGTGCCAGCAGTTTATCACTAGCGGGAGTTCAAACAGATACGCAGTATTTT
TRBJ2-2 | many | - | TRBV4-3 | CASSQVSGELFF | TGCGCCAGCAGCCAAGTATCCGGGGAGCTGTTTTTT
TRBJ2-2 | few | - | TRBV12-3/TRBV12-4 | CASSLHRRGTGELFF | TGTGCCAGCAGCCTCCATAGACGGGGCACCGGGGAGCTGTTTTTT
TRBJ2-1 | - | TRBD2 | TRBV20-1 | CSATGTSGLVEQFF | TGCAGTGCTACCGGGACTAGCGGCCTAGTAGAGCAGTTCTTC
TRBJ2-3 | many | TRBD2 | TRBV6-5 | CASSYLTSGADTQYF | TGTGCCAGCAGTTACTTAACTAGCGGTGCAGATACGCAGTATTTT
TRBJ2-1 | few | TRBD1 | TRBV11-3 | CASSFAGGSYNEQFF | TGTGCCAGCAGCTTTGCAGGGGGCTCCTACAATGAGCAGTTCTTC
TRBJ2-5 | many | TRBD2 | TRBV6-1 | CASSPLAGGIQETQYF | TGTGCCAGCAGTCCTCTAGCGGGAGGGATCCAAGAGACCCAGTACTTC
TRBJ2-2 | few | - | TRBV20-1 | CSARYMRSNTGELFF | TGCAGTGCTAGGTACATGAGATCGAACACCGGGGAGCTGTTTTTT
TRBJ2-5 | - | TRBD2 | TRBV20-1 | CSASRSSGTGETQYF | TGCAGTGCTAGCCGCTCTAGCGGGACTGGGGAGACCCAGTACTTC
TRBJ2-7 | few | - | TRBV20-1 | CSARDTYRASYEQYF | TGCAGTGCTAGAGATACGTACAGGGCGTCTTACGAGCAGTACTTC
TRBJ2-5 | few | TRBD2 | TRBV13 | CASSSGLAGVLQETQYF | TGTGCCAGCAGCTCCGGACTAGCGGGAGTCCTCCAAGAGACCCAGTACTTC
TRBJ1-2 | - | TRBD1 | TRBV3-1 | CATQGASGYTF | TGTGCCACCCAGGGGGCGAGCGGCTACACCTTC
TRBJ2-7 | many | - | TRBV7-2 | CASSLPGSYEQYF | TGTGCCAGCAGCTTACCAGGCTCCTACGAGCAGTACTTC
TRBJ2-3 | many | - | TRBV4-3 | CASSQDLGVDTQYF | TGCGCCAGCAGCCAAGATCTGGGGGTAGATACGCAGTATTTT
TRBJ2-1 | few | TRBD2 | TRBV6-1 | CASSPTGTSEYNEQFF | TGTGCCAGCAGCCCGACCGGGACTAGCGAGTACAATGAGCAGTTCTTC
TRBJ2-1 | - | TRBD2 | TRBV4-3 | CASSQDYGLAGGNEQFF | TGCGCCAGCAGCCAAGATTACGGACTAGCGGGAGGGAATGAGCAGTTCTTC
TRBJ1-6 | - | TRBD1 | TRBV7-6 | CASSRGQTNSPLHF | TGTGCCAGCAGCCGGGGACAGACTAATTCACCCCTCCACTTT
TRBJ2-3 | few | - | TRBV29-1 | CSVDPRDTQYF | TGCAGCGTTGACCCCCGGGATACGCAGTATTTT
TRBJ2-3 | few | - | TRBV6-1 | CASSRGWGTDTQYF | TGTGCCAGCAGTAGGGGCTGGGGCACAGATACGCAGTATTTT
TRBJ1-5 | many | - | TRBV4-2 | CASSRDSNQPQHF | TGTGCCAGCAGCCGGGACAGCAATCAGCCCCAGCATTTT
TRBJ2-5 | - | TRBD2 | TRBV27 | CASSSELAGGQETQYF | TGTGCCAGCAGTTCAGAATTAGCGGGGGGCCAAGAGACCCAGTACTTC
TRBJ2-3 | few | TRBD1 | TRBV5-1 | CASSLGTGNTDTQYF | TGCGCCAGCAGCTTGGGGACAGGGAACACAGATACGCAGTATTTT
TRBJ2-3 | - | TRBD2 | TRBV7-6 | CASSSEGSGGIGTQYF | TGTGCCAGCAGCTCCGAGGGTAGCGGGGGAATAGGTACGCAGTATTTT
TRBJ2-3 | - | - | TRBV12-5 | CASGLLGGPEDTQYF | TGTGCTAGTGGTTTACTCGGGGGGCCTGAAGATACGCAGTATTTT
TRBJ2-5 | many | TRBD2 | TRBV20-1 | CSARDQASGSFQRETQYF | TGCAGTGCTAGAGATCAGGCTAGCGGGAGTTTCCAACGGGAGACCCAGTACTTC
TRBJ1-2 | - | - | TRBV20-1 | CSAREAGRNPDGYTF | TGCAGTGCTAGAGAGGCGGGACGGAACCCCGATGGCTACACCTTC
TRBJ2-7 | - | - | TRBV4-3 | CASSQDYAYEQYF | TGCGCCAGCAGCCAAGATTACGCCTACGAGCAGTACTTC
TRBJ2-1 | few | - | TRBV20-1 | CSAPFSGVADLQFF | TGCAGTGCTCCCTTCTCCGGTGTTGCGGACCTTCAGTTCTTC
TRBJ1-1 | many | - | TRBV6-1 | CASRKGENTEAFF | TGTGCCAGCAGGAAGGGGGAGAACACTGAAGCTTTCTTT
TRBJ1-1 | - | - | TRBV20-1 | CSAYYDGSPTEAFF | TGCAGTGCGTACTATGACGGTAGCCCCACTGAAGCTTTCTTT
TRBJ1-6 | many | - | TRBV12-3/TRBV12-4 | CASSAGRGSYNSPLHF | TGTGCCAGCAGTGCGGGACGGGGCTCCTATAATTCACCCCTCCACTTT
TRBJ2-1 | - | TRBD2 | TRBV11-2 | CASSLDSGLAGINEQFF | TGTGCCAGCAGCTTAGATTCGGGACTAGCGGGAATCAATGAGCAGTTCTTC
TRBJ1-5 | - | TRBD1 | TRBV18 | CASSPTDRAVGNQPQHF | TGTGCCAGCTCACCCACGGACAGGGCGGTGGGAAATCAGCCCCAGCATTTT
TRBJ2-7 | - | - | TRBV7-2 | CASSKNGGRGHEQYF | TGTGCCAGCAGCAAAAATGGGGGCAGGGGACACGAGCAGTACTTC
TRBJ2-1 | many | - | TRBV27 | CASSLGNTRTNEQFF | TGTGCCAGCAGTTTGGGGAATACTAGGACGAATGAGCAGTTCTTC
TRBJ1-1 | few | - | TRBV3-1 | CASGTAQTGAFF | TGTGCCAGCGGGACGGCACAAACTGGAGCTTTCTTT
TRBJ1-3 | few | - | TRBV15 | CATSAGAGNTIYF | TGTGCCACCAGCGCCGGGGCAGGAAACACCATATATTTT
TRBJ1-5 | - | - | TRBV5-1 | CASSLSPMQGNSNQPQHF | TGCGCCAGCAGCTTGAGCCCTATGCAAGGTAATAGCAATCAGCCCCAGCATTTT
TRBJ1-5 | many | - | TRBV4-1 | CASSHPGPTNQPQHF | TGCGCCAGCAGCCACCCGGGACCGACCAATCAGCCCCAGCATTTT
TRBJ2-1 | - | TRBD1 | TRBV6-1 | CASSADRYWYNEQFF | TGTGCCAGCAGTGCGGACAGGTATTGGTACAATGAGCAGTTCTTC
TRBJ2-7 | - | TRBD2 | TRBV20-1 | CSASVGGPADEQYF | TGCAGTGCTAGTGTGGGAGGGCCGGCTGACGAGCAGTACTTC
TRBJ1-5 | few | TRBD1 | TRBV2 | CASSWDRGNQPQHF | TGTGCCAGCAGCTGGGACAGGGGGAATCAGCCCCAGCATTTT
TRBJ2-7 | - | TRBD1 | TRBV2 | CASRLDRSFSYEQYF | TGTGCCAGCAGGCTGGACAGGTCCTTCTCCTACGAGCAGTACTTC
TRBJ2-3 | - | - | TRBV20-1 | CSATRRGDTQYF | TGCAGTGCAACGCGACGCGGGGATACGCAGTATTTT
TRBJ2-3 | few | TRBD2 | TRBV4-1 | CASSRSIRGGGNTDTQYF | TGCGCCAGCAGCCGCAGCATTCGTGGGGGGGGAAACACAGATACGCAGTATTTT
TRBJ2-6 | - | - | TRBV9 | CASAPNRDLISGANVLTF | TGTGCCAGCGCGCCTAACAGGGATCTAATCTCTGGGGCCAACGTCCTGACTTTC